One and the same sample provided the 11 T cell receptor beta chains below, sequenced in a study of response to subunit inactivated influenza vaccine. A single record per CDR3 protein comes from TCRdb applying MiXCR to the RT-PCR reads. This table has about 570,000 distinct CDR3 sequences, over 9% appearing once. This same sample was also part of a study on T cells expressing NK-cell markers. That paper adds: TCR beta libraries carry UMIs added by 5'RACE template switching.

This sample comprised PBMCs from blood, obtained on the day of vaccination. The receptors were gathered from a man in his fifties who received an inactivated influenza vaccine.

The V gene is TRBV7-9, the J gene TRBJ2-3; D is ambiguous. V was shortened by 5 bases and J by 2 bases, with 17 bases between the two germline ends. CDR3 length: 16 residues. The germline V gene encodes CDR1 SEHNR and CDR2 FQNEAQ (reference sequence). The chain's CDR3 is CASSPLLSGLTDTQYF. As DNA, the CDR3 is TGTGCCAGCAGCCCCCTGCTCTCGGGCCTCACAGATACGCAGTATTTT.

The chain is built from TRBV7-8 and TRBJ2-7, with TRBD1 matching 8 bases. The CDR3 is made up of 15 amino acids. Trimming removed 3 bases from V and 2 bases from J; junction bases left unmatched: 6. Germline CDR1 reads SGHVS; CDR2 reads FQNEAQ. The CDR3 DNA follows: TGTGCCAGCAGCTTTGATCGGACAGGGCCCTACGAGCAGTACTTC. Translation gives CASSFDRTGPYEQYF.

The chain recombines TRBV6-5 with TRBJ2-2, with 7 bases matching TRBD2. CDR1 is MNHEY, CDR2 SVGAGI, per germline. Trimming cost V 4 bases and J 0 bases; bases outside gene matches: 14. The CDR3 length is 19 residues. The CDR3 DNA reads TGTGCCAGCAGTTCCTCCAGCGGGAACCCAACCTCGAACACCGGGGAGCTGTTTTTT. Protein: CASSSSSGNPTSNTGELFF.

This clonotype was picked up a small number of times. The chain recombines TRBV20-1 with TRBJ2-3, with 7 bases lining up with TRBD2. V was pared by 4 bases and J by 0 bases, with 7 bases of the junction left unmatched. Per the germline V gene, CDR1 is DFQATT and CDR2 is SNEGSKA (reference sequence). This CDR3 is 15 amino acids long. CDR3 amino acids: CSAKSERGSTDTQYF. The CDR3 region has the DNA TGCAGTGCTAAGAGCGAGCGGGGTAGCACAGATACGCAGTATTTT.

This clonotype has a handful of counts. The rearrangement joins TRBV5-1 to TRBJ2-3; a weak D match, TRBD1 (6 bases). The germline V and J ends were trimmed by 2 bases and 4 bases, with 14 bases remaining between them. The CDR3 runs 15 residues. Per the germline V gene, CDR1 is SGHRS and CDR2 is YFSETQ. This CDR3 reads CASSFTGQGPDTQYF. The CDR3 region has the DNA TGCGCCAGCAGCTTTACAGGGCAGGGACCAGATACGCAGTATTTT.

This clonotype showed up just a few times. The chain recombines TRBV7-8 with TRBJ2-3; a possible D gene is TRBD2 (5 bases). Trimming removed 6 bases at V and 2 bases at J, with 12 bases between. Germline CDR1 is SGHVS and CDR2 is FQNEAQ. The CDR3 sequence is 14 residues long. The CDR3 region has the DNA TGTGCCAGCAGTGTGGGCGGGTCCACAGATACGCAGTATTTT. Encoded protein: CASSVGGSTDTQYF.

The CDR3 sequence: CATSRETIGQGSYEQYF. As DNA, the CDR3 is TGTGCCACCAGCAGGGAGACAATTGGACAGGGGAGTTACGAGCAGTACTTC. V and J are TRBV15 and TRBJ2-7, with 9 positions matching TRBD1. Looked up from germline, CDR1 is LNHNV and CDR2 is YYDKDF (reference sequence). V was pared by 3 bases and J by 4 bases, with 13 bases of the junction left unmatched. The CDR3 spans 17 residues.

This chain connects TRBV27 to TRBJ2-1; TRBD1 matches at 9 bases. V lost 3 bases and J lost 15; bases outside the gene matches: 6. The CDR3 runs to 12 residues. The germline gives CDR1 MNHEY, CDR2 SMNVEV (reference sequence). In DNA, the CDR3 is TGTGCCAGCAGTTTTGATGGGGGACAGGGGTTCTTC. This sequence encodes CASSFDGGQGFF.

The rearrangement joins TRBV6-6 to TRBJ2-3, with D perhaps TRBD2 (5 bases). Germline V CDR1 and CDR2: MNHNY, SVGAGI (reference sequence). This CDR3 spans 13 amino acids. Between the trimmed V and J ends, which lost 4 bases and 4 bases, there was a span of 9 bases. CDR3 nucleotide sequence: TGTGCCAGCAGTTCGGGGTTGCCAGATACGCAGTATTTT. This sequence encodes CASSSGLPDTQYF.

The chain recombines TRBV20-1 with TRBJ2-5; TRBD2 matches at 7 bases. Germline CDR1 is DFQATT and CDR2 is SNEGSKA (reference sequence). V trimming: 3 bases; J trimming: 3 bases; junction bases outside the gene matches: 7. The CDR3 totals 14 residues. The CDR3 loop reads CSASRRELKETQYF. The CDR3 nucleotides read TGCAGTGCTAGTAGGCGGGAGTTAAAAGAGACCCAGTACTTC.

There are many counts of this clonotype. This sequence joins TRBV12-3 or TRBV12-4 and TRBJ2-5; TRBD2 matches at 8 bases. V dropped 5 bases and J dropped 3; count of bases not matched to a gene: 2. The CDR3 is 13 residues long. For the CDR3, the DNA is TGTGCCAGCAGTGGACTAGCAGAAGAGACCCAGTACTTC. Translation: CASSGLAEETQYF.